This record covers a single T cell receptor (beta chain). V lost 1 base, J lost 6 bases, and 6 bases stayed unmatched. Germline CDR1 and CDR2: SGHAT and FQNNGV. The CDR3 totals 15 residues. The table came from immunoSEQ multiplex PCR; TCRdb's copy has only in-frame clones and leaves some out. The table lists roughly 500,000 clones, 70% to 90% of them singletons, with approximately 3% in the top ten. The data were obtained in a study of blood T cell repertoires in COVID-19. Study in general: Spain, Italy and the United States supplied samples that represented acute and convalescent COVID-19. T cells, B-cell-depleted T cells, or PBMCs supplied cDNA or gDNA.

Sequencing was done on a sample of peripheral blood. This chain connects TRBV11-2 to TRBJ2-4, with 7 bases aligning to TRBD2. This receptor was obtained from a human donor in a cohort sampled during active COVID-19. The CDR3 here is CASSLVASGTNIQYF. CDR3 coding DNA: TGTGCCAGCAGCTTAGTGGCGAGCGGGACAAACATTCAGTACTTC.